This T cell receptor beta chain was sequenced for a study of a mutant IDH1 vaccine in newly diagnosed glioma. Details on this clone: Its antigen is not known.

The assay was immunoSEQ multiplex PCR, and TCRdb's table has in-frame clones only and misses some. There are about 36,000 clones in the sample; around 81% occur only once, and about 12% lies in the top ten. This sample's time point: week 5, during vaccination. Every single dose of the vaccine, 300 ug of mutant IDH1 20-mer peptide, came with topical imiquimod. Germline assignment: CDR1 MNHNS and CDR2 SASEGT. This CDR3 is 15 amino acids long. V was cut by 6 bases and J by 8 bases, with 22 bases left in between. V usage is TRBV6-1 and J usage is TRBJ1-1, with D possibly matching TRBD1 (5 bases). The sequenced sample was PBMCs, obtained from a glioma patient whose treatment included an IDH1 peptide vaccine. The source is a man aged 50-59 years with glioma. As DNA, the CDR3 is TGTGCCAGCAGGCCGACGGGGGAGGGCATTACCGAAGCTTTCTTT. Translated: CASRPTGEGITEAFF.